This TCR beta chain is from a study of identifying expanded T cells in peripheral blood. Study-level results: Differentially abundant clones: around 1.2 between replicates, about 15 at approximately two weeks, less than 25 at four. Across healthy donors, higher total template counts meant significantly greater approximately 2-week count variance.

Healthy donors had no documented immune events, such as infections, while sampled. Measured with immunoSEQ multiplex PCR; TCRdb has only the in-frame clones, and not every one. The table has some 78,000 clones, approximately 90% seen once. CDR3 length equals 16 residues. The germline V and J ends were trimmed by 3 bases and 6 bases, with 21 bases remaining between them. The V gene's germline CDR1 is SGHVS and CDR2 FQNEAQ. Worth noting for this clone: Its target is not known.

V usage is TRBV7-8 and J usage is TRBJ2-7; possibly TRBD1 for D (5 bases). The sequenced sample was blood. This TCR was recovered from a person between 18 and 70 years old in good health. For the CDR3, the DNA is TGTGCCAGCAGCTTGTATTCCAGGGCGAATCCTTCCGAGCAGTACTTC. This gives the protein CASSLYSRANPSEQYF.